Each of the 13 T cell receptor beta chains below was sequenced from the same sample in a study of OX40 agonist ivuxolimab in advanced cancers. The protocol was immunoSEQ multiplex PCR, while the TCRdb copy is restricted to in-frame clones and leaves out a portion. The table has under 90,000 clones, around 85% seen once. The sample in question was CD4+ or CD8+ T cells sorted from blood, obtained in a trial of the OX40 agonist ivuxolimab. The receptors here all came from an adult with an advanced solid tumor such as melanoma, head and neck, liver or kidney cancer.

The CDR3 DNA reads as TGTGCCAGCAGCAGTGCAGGGCGCACTGAAGCTTTCTTT. Its protein is CASSSAGRTEAFF. The chain uses TRBV2 and TRBJ1-1; perhaps TRBD1 as D (5 bases). V lost 6 bases and J lost 4, with 12 bases in between. Germline-derived CDR1 and CDR2 are SNHLY and FYNNEI. The CDR3 runs 13 residues. The full variable domain, in which reference TRBV2 and TRBJ1-1 provide the parts outside the CDR3, is EPEVTQTPSHQVTQMGQEVILRCVPISNHLYFYWYRQILGQKVEFLVSFYNNEISEKSEIFDDQFSVERPDGSNFTLKIRSTKLEDSAMYFCASSSAGRTEAFFGQGTRLTVV.

The chain carries TRBV27 and TRBJ1-5; maybe TRBD1 (6 bases). The CDR3 is made up of 15 amino acids. Germline lookup yields CDR1 MNHEY and CDR2 SMNVEV (reference sequence). The V gene lost 6 bases and the J gene lost 2 bases, with 14 bases spanning the gap. The CDR3 loop reads CASSPGVQGNQPQHF. CDR3 DNA sequence: TGTGCCAGCAGCCCAGGGGTGCAGGGCAATCAGCCCCAGCATTTT.

J is TRBJ2-2 and V is TRBV7-2, with D perhaps matching TRBD1 (6 bases). The CDR3 runs to 15 residues. Trimming took 3 bases from V and 6 from J, leaving 14 bases between them. The germline CDR1 and CDR2 sequences are SGHTA and FQGNSA. CDR3 sequence: CASSFGQPGAGELFF. For the CDR3, the DNA is TGTGCCAGCAGCTTCGGACAGCCAGGGGCCGGGGAGCTGTTTTTT.

The chain joins TRBV5-5 to TRBJ2-5; 8 bases agree with TRBD2. With V trimmed by 0 bases and J by 4 bases, 2 bases remained unmatched. CDR1 is SGHKS and CDR2 is YYEKEE in the germline V gene (reference sequence). This CDR3 has 14 amino acids. Here the CDR3 reads CASSLAGLGETQYF. The CDR3 DNA follows: TGTGCCAGCAGCTTGGCGGGACTAGGAGAGACCCAGTACTTC.

V and J are TRBV5-1 and TRBJ2-3, with 14 bases fitting TRBD2. J gave up 2 bases and V 3 bases, and 8 bases lay outside the gene matches. Per germline, CDR1 SGHRS and CDR2 YFSETQ. The length of the CDR3 is 18 residues. The CDR3 loop is CASSWGGLAGGITDTQYF. The CDR3 DNA is TGCGCCAGCAGCTGGGGCGGACTAGCGGGGGGTATCACAGATACGCAGTATTTT. Full variable domain (missing parts from reference TRBV5-1 and TRBJ2-3): KAGVTQTPRYLIKTRGQQVTLSCSPISGHRSVSWYQQTPGQGLQFLFEYFSETQRNKGNFPGRFSGRQFSNSRSEMNVSTLELGDSALYLCASSWGGLAGGITDTQYFGPGTRLTVL.

The J gene is TRBJ2-5, the V gene TRBV28; D gene uncertain. The CDR3 contains 13 residues. The germline V gene encodes CDR1 MDHEN and CDR2 SYDVKM. Trimming shortened V by 2 bases and J by 5 bases, and 9 bases separated the two germline ends. CDR3 coding DNA: TGTGCCAGCAGTTTAATTTCCCTGGAGACCCAGTACTTC. Encoded protein: CASSLISLETQYF.

The chain employs TRBV29-1 and TRBJ2-6; D unclear. This CDR3 region has 14 residues. Trimming removed 5 bases at V and 0 bases at J, with 8 bases between. Germline loops: CDR1 SQVTM, CDR2 ANQGSEA. In DNA form, the CDR3 reads TGCAGCGTTTTCCGGGCCTCTGGGGCCAACGTCCTGACTTTC. Translating it yields CSVFRASGANVLTF. The full variable domain, its missing parts supplied by reference TRBV29-1 and TRBJ2-6, is SAVISQKPSRDICQRGTSLTIQCQVDSQVTMMFWYRQQPGQSLTLIATANQGSEATYESGFVIDKFPISRPNLTFSTLTVSNMSPEDSSIYLCSVFRASGANVLTFGAGSRLTVL.

J is TRBJ2-7 and V is TRBV5-1; D unresolved. V shed 4 bases and J shed 2 bases, with 10 bases lying between them. CDR1 is SGHRS, CDR2 YFSETQ, per germline. The CDR3 is made up of 13 amino acids. DNA for the CDR3: TGCGCCAGCAGCGGACGGACCACCTACGAGCAGTACTTC. Protein product: CASSGRTTYEQYF.

The V gene is TRBV28, the J gene TRBJ1-6, with D possibly TRBD1 on 6 matching bases. CDR3 length equals 15 residues. Germline V CDR1 and CDR2: MDHEN, SYDVKM. V lost 5 bases, J lost 4 bases, and 12 bases lay in between. The CDR3 protein is CASSLGQLYNSPLHF. The CDR3 DNA sequence: TGTGCCAGCAGTCTAGGACAGCTTTATAATTCACCCCTCCACTTT.

This chain connects TRBV12-2 to TRBJ1-1. TRBV12-2 is tagged as a pseudogene. The CDR3 is made up of 15 amino acids. CDR3 amino acids: CASRLARRRHTEAFF. The CDR3 nucleotides are TGTGCAAGTCGCTTAGCACGGCGGAGGCACACTGAAGCTTTCTTT.

The rearrangement uses TRBV4-3 and TRBJ2-3, with D tentatively TRBD1 (5 bases). From germline, CDR1 is LGHNA and CDR2 YSLEER. This CDR3 is built from 14 residues. The V gene lost 4 bases and the J gene lost 4 bases, with 12 bases spanning the gap. CDR3 in amino acids: CASSPKARADTQYF. The CDR3 DNA reads as TGCGCCAGCAGCCCCAAGGCCAGGGCAGATACGCAGTATTTT.

This clone was detected only once. The V gene is TRBV6-6, the J gene TRBJ2-7; D may correspond to TRBD1 or TRBD2 (5 bases each). CDR3 length: 14 amino acids. Germline V CDR1 and CDR2: MNHNY, SVGAGI (reference sequence). Between the trimmed V and J ends, which lost 2 bases and 1 base, there was a span of 9 bases. The CDR3 sequence: CASSYGTNSYEQYV. CDR3 coding DNA: TGTGCCAGCAGTTACGGGACGAATTCCTACGAGCAGTACGTC.

The chain employs TRBV19 and TRBJ1-2, with no clear D. Germline CDR1 and CDR2: LNHDA and SQIVND (reference sequence). V was trimmed by 1 base and J by 0 bases, leaving 9 bases between them. The CDR3 spans 15 residues. The CDR3 DNA sequence: TGTGCCAGTAGTATAGTACAGACAACTAACTATGGCTACACCTTC. Its translation: CASSIVQTTNYGYTF.